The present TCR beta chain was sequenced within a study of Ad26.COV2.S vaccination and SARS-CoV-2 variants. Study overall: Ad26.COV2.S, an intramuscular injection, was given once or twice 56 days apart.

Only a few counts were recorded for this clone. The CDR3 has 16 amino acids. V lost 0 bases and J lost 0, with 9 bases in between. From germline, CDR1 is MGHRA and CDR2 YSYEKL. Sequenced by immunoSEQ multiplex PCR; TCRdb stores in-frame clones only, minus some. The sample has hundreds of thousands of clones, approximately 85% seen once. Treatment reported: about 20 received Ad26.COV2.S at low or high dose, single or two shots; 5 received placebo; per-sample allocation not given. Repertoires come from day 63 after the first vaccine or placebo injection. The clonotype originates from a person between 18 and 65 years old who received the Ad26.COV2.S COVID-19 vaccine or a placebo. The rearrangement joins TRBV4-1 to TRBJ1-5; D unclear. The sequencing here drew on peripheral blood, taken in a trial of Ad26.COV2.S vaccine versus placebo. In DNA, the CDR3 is TGCGCCAGCAGCCAAGATCTCAGACCTAGCAATCAGCCCCAGCATTTT. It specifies CASSQDLRPSNQPQHF.